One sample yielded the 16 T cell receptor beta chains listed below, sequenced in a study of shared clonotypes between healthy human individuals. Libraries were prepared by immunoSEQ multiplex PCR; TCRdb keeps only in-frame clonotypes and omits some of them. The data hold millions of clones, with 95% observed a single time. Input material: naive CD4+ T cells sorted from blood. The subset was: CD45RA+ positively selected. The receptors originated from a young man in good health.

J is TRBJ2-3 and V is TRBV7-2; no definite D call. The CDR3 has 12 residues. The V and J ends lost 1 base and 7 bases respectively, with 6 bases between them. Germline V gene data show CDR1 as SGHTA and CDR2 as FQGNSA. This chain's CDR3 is CASSLDVNTQYF. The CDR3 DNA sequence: TGTGCCAGCAGCTTAGACGTGAATACGCAGTATTTT.

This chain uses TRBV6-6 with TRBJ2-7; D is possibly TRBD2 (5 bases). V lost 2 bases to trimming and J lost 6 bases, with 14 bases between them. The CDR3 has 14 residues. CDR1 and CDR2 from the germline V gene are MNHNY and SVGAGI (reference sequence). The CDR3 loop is CASSYGPGIREQYF. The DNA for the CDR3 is TGTGCCAGCAGTTACGGTCCGGGGATCCGCGAGCAGTACTTC.

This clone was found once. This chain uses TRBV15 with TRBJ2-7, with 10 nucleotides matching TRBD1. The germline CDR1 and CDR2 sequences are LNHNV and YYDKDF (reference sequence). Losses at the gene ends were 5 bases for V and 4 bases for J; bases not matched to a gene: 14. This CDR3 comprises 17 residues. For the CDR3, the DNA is TGTGCCACCAGCGGATACCACGGCGGGACAGGGGTGTACGAGCAGTACTTC. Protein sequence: CATSGYHGGTGVYEQYF.

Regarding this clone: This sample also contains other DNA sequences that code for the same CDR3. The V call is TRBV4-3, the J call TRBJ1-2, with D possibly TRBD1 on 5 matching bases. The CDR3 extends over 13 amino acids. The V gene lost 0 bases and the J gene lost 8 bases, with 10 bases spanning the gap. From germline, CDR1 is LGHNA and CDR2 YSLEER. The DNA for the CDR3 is TGCGCCAGCAGCCAAGATTCAGGGCTCGGCTACACCTTC. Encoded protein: CASSQDSGLGYTF.

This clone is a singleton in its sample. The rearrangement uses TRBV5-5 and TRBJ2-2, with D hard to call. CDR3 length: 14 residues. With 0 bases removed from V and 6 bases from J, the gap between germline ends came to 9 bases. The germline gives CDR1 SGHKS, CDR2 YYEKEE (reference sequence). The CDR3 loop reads CASSLVSVAGELFF. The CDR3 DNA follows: TGTGCCAGCAGCTTGGTTTCCGTTGCCGGGGAGCTGTTTTTT. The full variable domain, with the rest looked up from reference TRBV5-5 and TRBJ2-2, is DAGVTQSPTHLIKTRGQQVTLRCSPISGHKSVSWYQQVLGQGPQFIFQYYEKEERGRGNFPDRFSARQFPNYSSELNVNALLLGDSALYLCASSLVSVAGELFFGEGSRLTVL.

This chain's CDR3 is CASSYLRGPYNEQFF. The CDR3 bases are TGTGCCAGCAGCTACTTGCGGGGTCCCTACAATGAGCAGTTCTTC. This rearrangement joins TRBV5-5 to TRBJ2-1; a possible D gene is TRBD2 (6 bases). V dropped 3 bases and J dropped 2 bases, with 12 bases sitting between them. The length of the CDR3 is 15 residues. Germline values: CDR1 SGHKS, CDR2 YYEKEE (reference sequence).

CDR3 residues: CASSSSSGGANTQYF. The CDR3 coding sequence is TGCGCCAGCAGCTCATCTAGCGGGGGGGCAAATACGCAGTATTTT. The J gene is TRBJ2-3, the V gene TRBV5-1; the match to TRBD2 covers 12 bases. The length of the CDR3 is 15 residues. V gave up 3 bases and J gave up 7 bases; unmatched junction bases: 6. CDR1 and CDR2 from the germline V gene are SGHRS and YFSETQ. Together with reference TRBV5-1 and TRBJ2-3, the CDR3 gives the full variable domain: KAGVTQTPRYLIKTRGQQVTLSCSPISGHRSVSWYQQTPGQGLQFLFEYFSETQRNKGNFPGRFSGRQFSNSRSEMNVSTLELGDSALYLCASSSSSGGANTQYFGPGTRLTVL.

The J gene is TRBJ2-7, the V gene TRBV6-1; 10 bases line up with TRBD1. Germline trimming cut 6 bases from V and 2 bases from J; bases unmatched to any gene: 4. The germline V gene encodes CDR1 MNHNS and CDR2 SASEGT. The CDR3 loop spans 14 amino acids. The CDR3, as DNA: TGTGCCAGCAGGCGACAGGGGGCTGCCTACGAGCAGTACTTC. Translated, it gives CASRRQGAAYEQYF.

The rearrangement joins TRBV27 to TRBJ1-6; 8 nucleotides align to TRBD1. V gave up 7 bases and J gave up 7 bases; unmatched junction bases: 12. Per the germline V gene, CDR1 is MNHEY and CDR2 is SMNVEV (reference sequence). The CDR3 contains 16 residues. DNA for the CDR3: TGTGCCAGCAACCTACAGGGGGGGATAGTGAATTCACCCCTCCACTTT. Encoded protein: CASNLQGGIVNSPLHF.

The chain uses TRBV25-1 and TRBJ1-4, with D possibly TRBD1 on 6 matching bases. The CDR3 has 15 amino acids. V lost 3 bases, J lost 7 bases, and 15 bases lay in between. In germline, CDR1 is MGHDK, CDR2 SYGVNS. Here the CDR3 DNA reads TGTGCCAGCAGTGATGTAAGTGGGGGCAGTGAAAAACTGTTTTTT. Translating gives CASSDVSGGSEKLFF.

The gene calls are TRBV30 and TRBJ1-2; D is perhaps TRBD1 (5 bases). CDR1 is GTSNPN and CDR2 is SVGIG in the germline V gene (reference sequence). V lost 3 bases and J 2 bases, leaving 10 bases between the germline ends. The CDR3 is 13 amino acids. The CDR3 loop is CAWSLGTNYGYTF. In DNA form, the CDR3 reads TGTGCCTGGAGCTTAGGGACGAACTATGGCTACACCTTC.

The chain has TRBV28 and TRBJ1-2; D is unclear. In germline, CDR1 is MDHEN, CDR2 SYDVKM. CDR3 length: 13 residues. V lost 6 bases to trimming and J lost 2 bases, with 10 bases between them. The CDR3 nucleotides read TGTGCCAGCAGATCTAGTATCAACTATGGCTACACCTTC. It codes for CASRSSINYGYTF.

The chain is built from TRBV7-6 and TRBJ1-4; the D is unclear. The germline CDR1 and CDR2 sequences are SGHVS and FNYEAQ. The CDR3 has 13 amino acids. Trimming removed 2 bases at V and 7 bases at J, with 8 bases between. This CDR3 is CASSLTSGEKLFF. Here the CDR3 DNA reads TGTGCCAGCAGCTTAACGAGCGGTGAAAAACTGTTTTTT.

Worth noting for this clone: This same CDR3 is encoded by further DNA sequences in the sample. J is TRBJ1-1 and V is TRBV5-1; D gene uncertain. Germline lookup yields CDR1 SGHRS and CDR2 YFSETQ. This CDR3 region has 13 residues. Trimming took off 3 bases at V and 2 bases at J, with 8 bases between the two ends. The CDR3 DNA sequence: TGCGCCAGCAGCTGGGCAGAAAACACTGAAGCTTTCTTT. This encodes CASSWAENTEAFF.

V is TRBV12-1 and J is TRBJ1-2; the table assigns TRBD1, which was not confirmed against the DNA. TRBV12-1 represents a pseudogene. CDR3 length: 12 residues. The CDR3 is CASGTTGNGYTF. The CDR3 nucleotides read TGTGCCAGCGGAACGACAGGGAATGGCTACACCTTC.

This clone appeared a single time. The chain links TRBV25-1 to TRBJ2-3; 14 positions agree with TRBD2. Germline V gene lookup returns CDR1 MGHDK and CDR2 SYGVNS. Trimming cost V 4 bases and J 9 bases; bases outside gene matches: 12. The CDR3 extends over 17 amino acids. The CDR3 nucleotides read TGTGCCAGCAGTGGGATCCGGACAGGGACTAGCGGGGGAACGCAGTATTTT. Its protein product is CASSGIRTGTSGGTQYF.